This entry describes one T cell receptor (beta chain). The ends lost 4 bases at V and 4 bases at J; junction bases unmatched: 9. This CDR3 has 16 residues. Germline V gives CDR1 MDHEN, CDR2 SYDVKM. As processed by the authors: Scientists estimated how many nucleated cells there were by amplifying reference gene primers. Data came from immunoSEQ multiplex PCR; TCRdb stores just in-frame clones and leaves some out. V and J calls and clone size are copied from that table; D and trimming were computed from the DNA. The top ten clones hold 5% to 7% of a sample with nearly 90,000 clones, 90% of them seen once. Seattle patient enrollment occurred during active infection, with longitudinal follow-up thereafter. This sample stems from a study of blood T cell repertoires in COVID-19. As for the study in general: Whether acute or convalescent, the COVID-19 samples came from the United States, Italy and Spain.

The TCR was taken from a man aged 18 to 29 with COVID-19, enrolled during active disease. The chain carries TRBV28 and TRBJ1-1, with 10 nucleotides matching TRBD1. The sequenced sample consisted of peripheral blood. CDR3 loop: CASSSRFRDRGTEAFF. In DNA form, the CDR3 reads TGTGCCAGCAGTTCCAGATTCCGGGACAGGGGCACTGAAGCTTTCTTT.